The rows below give T cell receptor beta chains drawn from one sample of a study of T-cell reconstitution after alpha-beta-depleted transplantation in children. TCRdb independently ran MiXCR on the PCR reads; one entry per CDR3 protein. The table has 200,000 to 250,000 distinct CDR3 sequences, 12% seen once. The sequences come from PBMCs from the stem cell graft donor, collected from the stem cell graft. All receptors derive from a human donor who donated a stem cell graft to a child with acute lymphoblastic leukemia. Both conserved end residues are trimmed from each CDR3. Clone sizes are given selectively: once, few, many, or a class where the clone is expanded.

V	size	J	CDR3
TRBV4-1	many	TRBJ2-2	ASSQSLSLTGELF
TRBV6-2/TRBV6-3	few	TRBJ2-4	ASSYSPGTDPIKNIQY
TRBV7-9	NA	TRBJ1-5	ASSLGTGLKQPQH
TRBV20-1	NA	TRBJ1-3	SAPGARGAAGNTIY
TRBV6-2/TRBV6-3	many	TRBJ1-2	AIKRSNYGYT
TRBV6-2/TRBV6-3	many	TRBJ2-4	ASSYDRNIQY
TRBV18	many	TRBJ1-1	ASSPRQDAEAF
TRBV5-1	many	TRBJ2-1	ASTIRWGHNEQF
TRBV7-2	many	TRBJ1-6	ASSLVTNSPLH
TRBV6-4	many	TRBJ2-2	ASSGLAGTGELF
TRBV24-1	many	TRBJ2-1	ATSEPGRYNEQF
TRBV3-1	many	TRBJ2-4	ASSPRAVREKDKNIQY
TRBV20-1	many	TRBJ2-1	SAAGASGRIGYNEQF
TRBV7-2	many	TRBJ2-3	ASSPGVNTQY
TRBV4-3	few	TRBJ1-2	ASRRDRAGNYGYT
TRBV7-2	NA	TRBJ2-7	ASSLGLSPYEQY
TRBV7-9	NA	TRBJ2-3	ASSPRVPAGRADTQY
TRBV9	many	TRBJ2-5	ASSPHPRSRGEETQY
TRBV6-4	few	TRBJ2-1	ASSPLTGGSYNEQF
TRBV4-3	many	TRBJ1-1	ASSPGRGEAF
TRBV20-1	many	TRBJ1-6	SARGPVVYNSPLH
TRBV4-3	many	TRBJ2-1	ASSSGTGDEQF
TRBV5-1	many	TRBJ2-1	ASSIWVRTGKRNEQF
TRBV6-2/TRBV6-3	many	TRBJ1-1	ASTLRTQPGTEAF
TRBV20-1	many	TRBJ2-1	SAGGSSGDSYNEQF
TRBV5-6	NA	TRBJ2-1	ASSFLWAGGFYNEQF
TRBV2	many	TRBJ1-1	ATRTANTEAF
TRBV5-4	once	TRBJ2-7	ASSGRGTGGTSYEQY
TRBV5-1	many	TRBJ2-3	ASSVLGAQSGDTQY
TRBV27	many	TRBJ2-7	ASSLSGALGEQY
TRBV20-1	many	TRBJ2-7	SASRDRGYEQY
TRBV24-1	many	TRBJ2-4	ATSDFDRSTALAKNIQY
TRBV7-2	many	TRBJ2-7	ASSLNDGYEQY
TRBV10-3	many	TRBJ1-3	AISEGASGNTIY
TRBV9	many	TRBJ2-5	ASSQGQSEETQY
TRBV19	many	TRBJ1-2	ASSIDHSKKGYT
TRBV7-9	NA	TRBJ1-1	ASSSDRLESF
TRBV7-9	many	TRBJ2-1	ASSPGTSGREYNEQF
TRBV15	few	TRBJ2-1	ATSRGSSGSYNEQF
TRBV27	NA	TRBJ1-1	ASVDRGTEAF
TRBV6-2/TRBV6-3	many	TRBJ2-2	ASSDRGIGTGELF
TRBV6-1	many	TRBJ1-6	ASSGGTVNSPLH
TRBV30	few	TRBJ2-5	AWSKQGLETQY
TRBV6-1	NA	TRBJ2-1	ASRPELALDEQF
TRBV12-3/TRBV12-4	many	TRBJ1-5	ASSFTENQPQH
TRBV10-3	many	TRBJ2-3	AISESASGSKDTQY
TRBV2	many	TRBJ2-1	ASSDDTNDYNEQF
TRBV4-3	many	TRBJ2-2	ASSPTSGPNTGELF
TRBV7-2	many	TRBJ2-7	ASSLGLAGVSSYEQY
TRBV19	many	TRBJ1-1	ASSIRQAINTEAF
TRBV5-1	many	TRBJ2-3	ASSSLGGDTQY
TRBV6-5	many	TRBJ1-2	ASSPTANYGYT
TRBV27	NA	TRBJ2-7	ASSFGTSGRAPPYEQY
TRBV7-9	many	TRBJ2-5	ASSVDRVRETQY